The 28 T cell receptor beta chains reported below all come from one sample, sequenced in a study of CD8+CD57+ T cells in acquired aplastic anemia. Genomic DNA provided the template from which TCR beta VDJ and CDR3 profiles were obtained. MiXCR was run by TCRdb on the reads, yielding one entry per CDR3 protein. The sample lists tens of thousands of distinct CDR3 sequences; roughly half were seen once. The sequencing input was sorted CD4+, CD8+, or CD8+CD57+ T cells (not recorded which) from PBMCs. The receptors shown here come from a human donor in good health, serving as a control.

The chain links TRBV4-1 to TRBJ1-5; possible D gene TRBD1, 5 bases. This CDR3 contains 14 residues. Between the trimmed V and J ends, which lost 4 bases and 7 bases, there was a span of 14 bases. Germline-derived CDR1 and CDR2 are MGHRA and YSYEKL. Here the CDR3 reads CASSPEGREQPQHF. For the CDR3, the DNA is TGCGCCAGCAGCCCCGAGGGGAGGGAACAGCCCCAGCATTTT.

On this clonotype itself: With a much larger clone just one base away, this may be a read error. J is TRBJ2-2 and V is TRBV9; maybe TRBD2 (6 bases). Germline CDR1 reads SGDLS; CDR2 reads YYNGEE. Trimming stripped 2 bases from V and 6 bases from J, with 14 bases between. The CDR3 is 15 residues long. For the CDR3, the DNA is TGTGCCAGCAGCGTGGGTGGTAGCGGAGCCGGGGAGCTGTTTTTT. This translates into CASSVGGSGAGELFF.

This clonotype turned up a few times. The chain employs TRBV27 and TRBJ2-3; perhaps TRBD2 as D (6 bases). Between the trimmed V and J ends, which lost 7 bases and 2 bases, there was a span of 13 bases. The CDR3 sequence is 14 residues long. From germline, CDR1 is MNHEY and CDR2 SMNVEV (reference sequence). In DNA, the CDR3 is TGTGCCAGCAAAGTGTGGCGGGACACAGATACGCAGTATTTT. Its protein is CASKVWRDTDTQYF.

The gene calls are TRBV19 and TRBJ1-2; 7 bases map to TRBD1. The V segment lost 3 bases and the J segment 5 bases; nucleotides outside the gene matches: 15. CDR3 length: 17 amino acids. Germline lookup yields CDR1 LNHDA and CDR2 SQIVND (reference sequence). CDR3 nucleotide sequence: TGTGCCAGTAGTATTTCCACCCAGCGACAGGGAAGGTATGGCTACACCTTC. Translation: CASSISTQRQGRYGYTF.

The CDR3 nucleotides read TGTGCCAGCAGAAGACAGGGTGCAGACACCATATATTTT. Its translation is CASRRQGADTIYF. The J gene is TRBJ1-3, the V gene TRBV2; 7 bases match TRBD1. Germline V gene data show CDR1 as SNHLY and CDR2 as FYNNEI. The CDR3 totals 13 residues. The trim removed 6 bases at V and 8 bases at J, leaving 7 bases unmatched.

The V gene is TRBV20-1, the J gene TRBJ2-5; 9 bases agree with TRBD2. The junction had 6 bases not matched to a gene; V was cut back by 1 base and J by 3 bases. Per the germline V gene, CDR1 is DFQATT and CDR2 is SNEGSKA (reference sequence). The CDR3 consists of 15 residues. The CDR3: CSARVASGIKETQYF. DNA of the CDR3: TGCAGTGCTAGAGTTGCTAGCGGGATAAAAGAGACCCAGTACTTC.

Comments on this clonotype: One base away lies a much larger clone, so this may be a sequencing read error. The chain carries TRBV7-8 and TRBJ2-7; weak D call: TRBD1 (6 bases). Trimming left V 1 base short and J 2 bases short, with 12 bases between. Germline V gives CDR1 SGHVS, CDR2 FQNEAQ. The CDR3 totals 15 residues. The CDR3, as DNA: TGTGCCAGCAGCTTAGGAGGGGCAGGGGCCTACGAGCAGTACTTC. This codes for CASSLGGAGAYEQYF.

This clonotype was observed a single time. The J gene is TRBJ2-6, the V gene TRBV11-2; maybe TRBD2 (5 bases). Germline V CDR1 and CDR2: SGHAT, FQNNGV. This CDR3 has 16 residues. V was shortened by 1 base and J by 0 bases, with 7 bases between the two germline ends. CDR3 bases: TGTGCCAGCAGCTTAGTCGGGGACTCTGGGGCCAACGTCCTGACTTTC. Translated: CASSLVGDSGANVLTF.

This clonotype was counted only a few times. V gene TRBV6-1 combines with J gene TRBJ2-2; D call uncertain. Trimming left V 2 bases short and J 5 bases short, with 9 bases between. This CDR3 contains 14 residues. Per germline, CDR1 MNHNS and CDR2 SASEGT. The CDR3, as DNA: TGTGCCAGCAGTGAAAATGCAGAAACCGGGGAGCTGTTTTTT. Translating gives CASSENAETGELFF.

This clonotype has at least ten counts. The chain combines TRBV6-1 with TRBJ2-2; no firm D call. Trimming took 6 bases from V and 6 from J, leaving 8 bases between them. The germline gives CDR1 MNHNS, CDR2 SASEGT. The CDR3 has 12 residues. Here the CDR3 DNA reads TGTGCCAGCAGCCAAAGTCCCGGGGAGCTGTTTTTT. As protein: CASSQSPGELFF.

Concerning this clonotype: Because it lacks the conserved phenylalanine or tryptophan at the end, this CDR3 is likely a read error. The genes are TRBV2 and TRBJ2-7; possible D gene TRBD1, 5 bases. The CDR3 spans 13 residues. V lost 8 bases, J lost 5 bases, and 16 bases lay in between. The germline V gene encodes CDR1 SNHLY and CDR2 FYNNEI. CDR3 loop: CASDRQKGNEQYY. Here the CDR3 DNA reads TGTGCCAGCGATAGACAGAAGGGGAACGAGCAGTACTAC.

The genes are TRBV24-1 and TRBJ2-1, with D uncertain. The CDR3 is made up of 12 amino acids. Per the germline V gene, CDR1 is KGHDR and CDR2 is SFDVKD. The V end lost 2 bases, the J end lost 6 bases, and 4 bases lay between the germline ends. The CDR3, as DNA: TGTGCCACCAGTGATTGGAGCAATGAGCAGTTCTTC. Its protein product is CATSDWSNEQFF.

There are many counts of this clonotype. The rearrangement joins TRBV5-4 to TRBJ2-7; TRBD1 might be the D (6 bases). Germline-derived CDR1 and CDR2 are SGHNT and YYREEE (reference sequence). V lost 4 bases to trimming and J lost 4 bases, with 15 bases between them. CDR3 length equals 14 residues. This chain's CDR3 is CASSVTGMQYEQYF. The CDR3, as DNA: TGTGCCAGCAGCGTCACAGGGATGCAGTACGAGCAGTACTTC. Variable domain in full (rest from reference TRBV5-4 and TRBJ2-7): ETGVTQSPTHLIKTRGQQVTLRCSSQSGHNTVSWYQQALGQGPQFIFQYYREEENGRGNFPPRFSGLQFPNYSSELNVNALELDDSALYLCASSVTGMQYEQYFGPGTRLTVT.

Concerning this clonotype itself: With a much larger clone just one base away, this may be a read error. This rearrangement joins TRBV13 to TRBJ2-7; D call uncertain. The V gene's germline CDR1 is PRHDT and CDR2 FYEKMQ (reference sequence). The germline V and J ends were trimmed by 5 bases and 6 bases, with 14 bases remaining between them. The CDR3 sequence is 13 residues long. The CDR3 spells CASSEDPPREQYF. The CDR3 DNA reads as TGTGCCAGCAGCGAGGACCCCCCCCGCGAGCAGTACTTC.

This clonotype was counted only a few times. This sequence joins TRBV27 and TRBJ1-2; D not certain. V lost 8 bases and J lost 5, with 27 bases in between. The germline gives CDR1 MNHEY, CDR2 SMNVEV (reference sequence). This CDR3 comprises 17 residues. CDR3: CASVITHRSRRWYGYTF. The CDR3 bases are TGTGCCAGCGTGATCACCCATCGTTCCCGAAGGTGGTATGGCTACACCTTC.

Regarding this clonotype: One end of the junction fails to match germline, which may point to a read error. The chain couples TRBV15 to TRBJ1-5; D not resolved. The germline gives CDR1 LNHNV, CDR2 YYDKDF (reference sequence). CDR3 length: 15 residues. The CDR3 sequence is CAASRGKGGAQSQHF. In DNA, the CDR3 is TGTGCCGCCAGCAGAGGGAAGGGTGGTGCGCAGTCCCAGCATTTT.

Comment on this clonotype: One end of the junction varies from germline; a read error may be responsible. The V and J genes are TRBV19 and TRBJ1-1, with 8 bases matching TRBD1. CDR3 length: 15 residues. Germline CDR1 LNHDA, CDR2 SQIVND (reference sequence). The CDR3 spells CASSPRQGIDTEAFF. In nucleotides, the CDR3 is TGTGCCAGTAGTCCACGACAGGGGATAGACACCGAAGCTTTCTTT.

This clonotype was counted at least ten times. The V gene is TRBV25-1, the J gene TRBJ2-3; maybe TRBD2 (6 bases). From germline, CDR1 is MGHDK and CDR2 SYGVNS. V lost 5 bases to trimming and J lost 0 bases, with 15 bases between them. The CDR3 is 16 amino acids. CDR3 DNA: TGTGCCAGCAGTTTAGCTCGCGGGGCGAGCACAGATACGCAGTATTTT. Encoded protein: CASSLARGASTDTQYF.

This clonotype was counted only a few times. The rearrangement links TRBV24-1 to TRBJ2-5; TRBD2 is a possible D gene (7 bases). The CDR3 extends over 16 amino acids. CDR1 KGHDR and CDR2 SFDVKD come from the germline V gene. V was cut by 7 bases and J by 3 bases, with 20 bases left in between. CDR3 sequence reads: CATRPGRGQEKETQYF. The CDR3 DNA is TGTGCCACCAGACCGGGGAGGGGACAAGAAAAAGAGACCCAGTACTTC.

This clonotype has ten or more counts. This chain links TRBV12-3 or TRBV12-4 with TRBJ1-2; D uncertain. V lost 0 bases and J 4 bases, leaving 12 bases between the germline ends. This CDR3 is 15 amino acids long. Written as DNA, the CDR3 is TGTGCCAGCAGTTTAGCGCACAGCCCGGGCTATGGCTACACCTTC. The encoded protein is CASSLAHSPGYGYTF.

The CDR3 protein is CASSLAQGLEQYF. The DNA for the CDR3 is TGTGCCAGCAGCTTGGCGCAGGGTCTCGAGCAGTACTTC. The chain recombines TRBV5-6 with TRBJ2-7, with D perhaps matching TRBD1 (5 bases). CDR3 length equals 13 residues. Trimming cost V 0 bases and J 6 bases, with 10 bases left between them. CDR1 and CDR2 (germline): SGHDT, YYEEEE.

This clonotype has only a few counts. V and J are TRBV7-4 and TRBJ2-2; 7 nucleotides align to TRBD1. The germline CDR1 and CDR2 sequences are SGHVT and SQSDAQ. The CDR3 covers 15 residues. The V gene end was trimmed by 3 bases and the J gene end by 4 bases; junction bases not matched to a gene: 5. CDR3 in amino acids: CASSFLQGSTGELFF. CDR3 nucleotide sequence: TGTGCCAGCAGCTTCCTACAGGGGAGCACCGGGGAGCTGTTTTTT.

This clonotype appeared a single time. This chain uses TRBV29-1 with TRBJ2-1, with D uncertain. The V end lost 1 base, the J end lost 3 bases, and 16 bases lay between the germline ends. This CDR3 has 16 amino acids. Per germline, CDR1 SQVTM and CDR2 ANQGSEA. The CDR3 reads CSVEGEAATNYNEQFF. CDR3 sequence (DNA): TGCAGCGTTGAAGGAGAGGCTGCAACTAACTACAATGAGCAGTTCTTC.

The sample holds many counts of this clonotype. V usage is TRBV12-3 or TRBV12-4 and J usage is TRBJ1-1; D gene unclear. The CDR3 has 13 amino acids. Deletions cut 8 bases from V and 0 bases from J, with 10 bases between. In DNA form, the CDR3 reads TGTGCCAGCCTTGATGCGGTGAACACTGAAGCTTTCTTT. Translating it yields CASLDAVNTEAFF.

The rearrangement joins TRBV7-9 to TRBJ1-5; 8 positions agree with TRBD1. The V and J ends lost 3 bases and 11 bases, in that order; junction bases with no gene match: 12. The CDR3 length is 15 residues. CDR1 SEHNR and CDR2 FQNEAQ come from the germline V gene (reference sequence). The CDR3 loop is CASSFGQGGPETQHF. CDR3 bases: TGTGCCAGCAGCTTCGGACAGGGAGGGCCCGAGACCCAGCATTTT.

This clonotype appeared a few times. The CDR3 sequence: CSATGLHSPLHF. The CDR3 nucleotides are TGCAGTGCTACTGGGTTACATTCACCCCTCCACTTT. This rearrangement joins TRBV20-1 to TRBJ1-6, with D unclear. Trimming pared 4 bases from V and 8 bases from J, leaving 9 bases between. The CDR3 length is 12 residues. Per germline, CDR1 DFQATT and CDR2 SNEGSKA (reference sequence).

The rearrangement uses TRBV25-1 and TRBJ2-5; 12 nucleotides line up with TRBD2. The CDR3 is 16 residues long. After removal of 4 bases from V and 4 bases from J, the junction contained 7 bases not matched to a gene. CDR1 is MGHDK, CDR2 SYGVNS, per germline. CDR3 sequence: CASSALAGGPGETQYF. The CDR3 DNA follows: TGTGCCAGCAGTGCCCTAGCGGGAGGGCCGGGAGAGACCCAGTACTTC.

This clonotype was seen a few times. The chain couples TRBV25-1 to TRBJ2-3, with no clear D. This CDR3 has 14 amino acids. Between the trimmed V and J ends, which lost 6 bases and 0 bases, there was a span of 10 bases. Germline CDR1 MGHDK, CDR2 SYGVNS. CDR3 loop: CASSPVLSTDTQYF. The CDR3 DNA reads TGTGCCAGCAGCCCCGTTTTAAGCACAGATACGCAGTATTTT. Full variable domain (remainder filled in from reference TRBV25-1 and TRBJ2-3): EADIYQTPRYLVIGTGKKITLECSQTMGHDKMYWYQQDPGMELHLIHYSYGVNSTEKGDLSSESTVSRIRTEHFPLTLESARPSHTSQYLCASSPVLSTDTQYFGPGTRLTVL.